This T cell receptor beta chain emerged from a study of regulatory T cells in long-lasting Graves disease. Arm-PCR of CDR3 regions with iRepertoire HTBI primers generated TCR beta libraries. One entry per CDR3 protein results from TCRdb running MiXCR on the multiplex PCR reads. The sample comprises approximately 400,000 distinct CDR3 sequences, about 10% of which are singletons, and approximately 19% rests with the top ten. This CDR3 is 15 amino acids long. Germline V lookup: CDR1 KGHSH, CDR2 LQKENI. V shed 4 bases and J shed 2 bases, with 13 bases lying between them. Specified time point: newly diagnosed GD, antithyroid drugs for less than 3 months. The TCR library used RNA extracted from PBMCs. The collection involved drawing approximately 9.9 milliliters of peripheral blood into EDTA tubes. General study findings and limits: Newly diagnosed disease favored TRBV20-1 and TRBJ2-1 over persistent disease.

This clonotype was detected ten times or more. As yet, its antigen is unknown. These data also featured in a second study, about T cells in Graves' hyperthyroidism and ophthalmopathy.

The sequence was obtained from a woman aged 18-29 years with Graves disease. The rearrangement links TRBV18 to TRBJ2-3, with D tentatively TRBD1 or TRBD2 (6 bases each). The sample consisted of peripheral blood mononuclear cells (PBMCs), taken at new diagnosis, from a patient treated with antithyroid drugs. CDR3 in amino acids: CASSLGGHYTDTQYF. As DNA, the CDR3 is TGTGCCAGCTCACTCGGGGGCCACTACACAGATACGCAGTATTTT. The full variable domain, completed using reference TRBV18 and TRBJ2-3, is NAGVMQNPRHLVRRRGQEARLRCSPMKGHSHVYWYRQLPEEGLKFMVYLQKENIIDESGMPKERFSAEFPKEGPSILRIQQVVRGDSAAYFCASSLGGHYTDTQYFGPGTRLTVL.